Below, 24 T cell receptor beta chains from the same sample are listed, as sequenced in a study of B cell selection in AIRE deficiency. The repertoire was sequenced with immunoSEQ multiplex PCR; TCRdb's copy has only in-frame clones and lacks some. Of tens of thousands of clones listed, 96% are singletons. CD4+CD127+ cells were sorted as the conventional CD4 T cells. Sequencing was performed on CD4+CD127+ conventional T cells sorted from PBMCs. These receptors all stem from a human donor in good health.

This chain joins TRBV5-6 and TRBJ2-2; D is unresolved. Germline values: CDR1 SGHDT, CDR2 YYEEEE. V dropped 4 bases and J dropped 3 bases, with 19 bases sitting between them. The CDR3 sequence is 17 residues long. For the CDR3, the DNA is TGTGCCAGCAGCAGACTGATGAAGGGCGCGGACACCGGGGAGCTGTTTTTT. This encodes CASSRLMKGADTGELFF.

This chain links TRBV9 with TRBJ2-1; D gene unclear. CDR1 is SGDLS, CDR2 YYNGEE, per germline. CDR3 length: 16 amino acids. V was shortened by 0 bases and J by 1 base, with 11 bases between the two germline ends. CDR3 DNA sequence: TGTGCCAGCAGCGTAGGCAGGATTGAATCCTACAATGAGCAGTTCTTC. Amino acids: CASSVGRIESYNEQFF.

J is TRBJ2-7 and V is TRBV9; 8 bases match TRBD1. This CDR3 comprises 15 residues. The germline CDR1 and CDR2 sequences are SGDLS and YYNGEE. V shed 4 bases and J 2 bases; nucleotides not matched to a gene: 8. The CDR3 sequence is CASSPWTGSTYEQYF. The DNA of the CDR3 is TGTGCCAGCAGCCCCTGGACAGGGTCTACCTACGAGCAGTACTTC.

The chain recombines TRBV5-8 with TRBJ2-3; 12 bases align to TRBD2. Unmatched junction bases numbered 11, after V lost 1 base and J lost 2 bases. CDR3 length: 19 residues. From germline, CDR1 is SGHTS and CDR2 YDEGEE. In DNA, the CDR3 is TGTGCCAGCAGCTTGCGCCGGCTAGCGGGGGGGGCTGTCACAGATACGCAGTATTTT. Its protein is CASSLRRLAGGAVTDTQYF.

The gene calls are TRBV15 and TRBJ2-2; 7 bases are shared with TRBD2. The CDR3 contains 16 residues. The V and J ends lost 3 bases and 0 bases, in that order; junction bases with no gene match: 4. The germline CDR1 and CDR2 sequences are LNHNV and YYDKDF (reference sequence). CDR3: CATSSTSGANTGELFF. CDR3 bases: TGTGCCACCAGCAGTACAAGCGGGGCGAACACCGGGGAGCTGTTTTTT. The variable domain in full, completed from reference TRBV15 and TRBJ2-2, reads DAMVIQNPRYQVTQFGKPVTLSCSQTLNHNVMYWYQQKSSQAPKLLFHYYDKDFNNEADTPDNFQSRRPNTSFCFLDIRSPGLGDTAMYLCATSSTSGANTGELFFGEGSRLTVL.

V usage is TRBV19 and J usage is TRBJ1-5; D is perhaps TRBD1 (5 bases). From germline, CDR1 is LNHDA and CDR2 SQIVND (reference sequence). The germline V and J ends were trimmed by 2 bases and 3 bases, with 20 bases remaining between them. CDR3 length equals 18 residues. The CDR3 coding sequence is TGTGCCAGTAGTATAATTGAGGGGAGATGGGAGATCAATCAGCCCCAGCATTTT. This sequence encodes CASSIIEGRWEINQPQHF.

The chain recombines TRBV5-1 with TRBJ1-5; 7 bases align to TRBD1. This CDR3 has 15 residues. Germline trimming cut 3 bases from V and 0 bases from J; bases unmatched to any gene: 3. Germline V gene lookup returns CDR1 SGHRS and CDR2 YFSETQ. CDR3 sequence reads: CASSSTGSSNQPQHF. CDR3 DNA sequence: TGCGCCAGCAGCTCGACAGGGAGTAGCAATCAGCCCCAGCATTTT.

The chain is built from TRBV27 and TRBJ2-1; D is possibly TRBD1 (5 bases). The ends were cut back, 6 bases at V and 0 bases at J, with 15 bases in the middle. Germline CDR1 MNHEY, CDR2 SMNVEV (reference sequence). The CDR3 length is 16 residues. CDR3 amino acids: CASSPWQGSSYNEQFF. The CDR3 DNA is TGTGCCAGCAGCCCGTGGCAGGGTAGCTCCTACAATGAGCAGTTCTTC.

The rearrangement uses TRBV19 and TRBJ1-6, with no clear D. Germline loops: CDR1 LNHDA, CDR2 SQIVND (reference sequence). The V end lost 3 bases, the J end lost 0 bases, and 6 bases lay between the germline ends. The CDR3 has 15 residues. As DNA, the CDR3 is TGTGCCAGTAGTATTCCGAGCTCCTATAATTCACCCCTCCACTTT. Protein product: CASSIPSSYNSPLHF. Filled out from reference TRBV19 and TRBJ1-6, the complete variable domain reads DGGITQSPKYLFRKEGQNVTLSCEQNLNHDAMYWYRQDPGQGLRLIYYSQIVNDFQKGDIAEGYSVSREKKESFPLTVTSAQKNPTAFYLCASSIPSSYNSPLHFGNGTRLTVT.

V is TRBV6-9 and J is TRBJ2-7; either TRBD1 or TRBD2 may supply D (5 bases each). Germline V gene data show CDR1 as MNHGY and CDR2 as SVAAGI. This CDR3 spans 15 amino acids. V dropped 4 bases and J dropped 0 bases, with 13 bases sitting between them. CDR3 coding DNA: TGTGCCAGCAGTTCCAGGGACGGAGTCTCCTACGAGCAGTACTTC. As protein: CASSSRDGVSYEQYF.

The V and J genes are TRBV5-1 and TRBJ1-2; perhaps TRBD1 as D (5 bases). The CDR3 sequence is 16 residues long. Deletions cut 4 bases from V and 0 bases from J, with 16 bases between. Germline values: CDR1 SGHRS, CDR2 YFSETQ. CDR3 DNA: TGCGCCAGCAGCCCCCGGGAGAGGGGTACTAACTATGGCTACACCTTC. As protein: CASSPRERGTNYGYTF.

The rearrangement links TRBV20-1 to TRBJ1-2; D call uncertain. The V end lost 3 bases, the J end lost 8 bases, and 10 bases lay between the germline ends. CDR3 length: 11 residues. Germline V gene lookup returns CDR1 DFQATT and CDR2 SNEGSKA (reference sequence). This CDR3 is CSASNVFGYTF. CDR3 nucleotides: TGCAGTGCTAGCAATGTGTTCGGCTACACCTTC.

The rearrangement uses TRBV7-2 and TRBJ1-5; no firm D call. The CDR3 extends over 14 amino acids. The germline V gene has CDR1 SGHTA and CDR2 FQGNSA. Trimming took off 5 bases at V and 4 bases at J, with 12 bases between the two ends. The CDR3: CASSPNRANQPQHF. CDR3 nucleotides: TGTGCCAGCAGCCCGAACAGAGCTAATCAGCCCCAGCATTTT.

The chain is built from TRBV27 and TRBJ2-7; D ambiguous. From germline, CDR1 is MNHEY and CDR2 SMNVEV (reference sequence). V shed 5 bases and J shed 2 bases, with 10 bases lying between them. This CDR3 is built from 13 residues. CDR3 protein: CASSPVGPYEQYF. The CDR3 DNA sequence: TGTGCCAGCAGTCCCGTTGGGCCCTACGAGCAGTACTTC.

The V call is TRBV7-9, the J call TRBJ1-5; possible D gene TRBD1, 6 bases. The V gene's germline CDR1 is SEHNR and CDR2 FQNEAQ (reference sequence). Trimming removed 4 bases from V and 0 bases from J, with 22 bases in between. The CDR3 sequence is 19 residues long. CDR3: CASSWGGGRGADSNQPQHF. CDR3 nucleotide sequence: TGTGCCAGCAGCTGGGGCGGAGGTAGGGGGGCTGATAGCAATCAGCCCCAGCATTTT.

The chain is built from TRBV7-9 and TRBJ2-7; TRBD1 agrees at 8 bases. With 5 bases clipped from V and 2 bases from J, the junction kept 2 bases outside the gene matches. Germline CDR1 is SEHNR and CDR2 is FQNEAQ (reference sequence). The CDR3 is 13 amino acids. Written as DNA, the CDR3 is TGTGCCAGCAGCCGGGACAGGACCTACGAGCAGTACTTC. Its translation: CASSRDRTYEQYF.

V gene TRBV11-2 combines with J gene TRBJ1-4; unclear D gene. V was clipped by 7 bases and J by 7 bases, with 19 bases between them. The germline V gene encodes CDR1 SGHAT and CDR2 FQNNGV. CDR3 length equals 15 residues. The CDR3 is CASTLRAPFGEKLFF. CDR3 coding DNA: TGTGCCAGCACCCTGCGGGCACCCTTTGGTGAAAAACTGTTTTTT. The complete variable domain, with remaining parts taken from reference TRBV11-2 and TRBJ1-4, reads EAGVAQSPRYKIIEKRQSVAFWCNPISGHATLYWYQQILGQGPKLLIQFQNNGVVDDSQLPKDRFSAERLKGVDSTLKIQPAKLEDSAVYLCASTLRAPFGEKLFFGSGTQLSVL.

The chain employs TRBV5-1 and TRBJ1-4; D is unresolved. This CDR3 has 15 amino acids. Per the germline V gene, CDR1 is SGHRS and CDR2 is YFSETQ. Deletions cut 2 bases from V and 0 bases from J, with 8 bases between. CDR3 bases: TGCGCCAGCAGCTTCACGCCAGCAACTAATGAAAAACTGTTTTTT. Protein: CASSFTPATNEKLFF.

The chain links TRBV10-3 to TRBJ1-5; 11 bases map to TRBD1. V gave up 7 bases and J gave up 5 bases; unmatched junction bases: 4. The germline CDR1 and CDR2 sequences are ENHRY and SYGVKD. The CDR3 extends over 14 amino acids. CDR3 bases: TGTGCCATCAAAGGGGACAGGGGGGATCAGCCCCAGCATTTT. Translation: CAIKGDRGDQPQHF.

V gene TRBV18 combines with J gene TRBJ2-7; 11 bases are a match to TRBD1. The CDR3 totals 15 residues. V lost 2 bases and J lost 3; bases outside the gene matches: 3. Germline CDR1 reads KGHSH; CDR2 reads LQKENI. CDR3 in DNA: TGTGCCAGCTCACCAACGGGACAGGGGGGCTACGAGCAGTACTTC. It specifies CASSPTGQGGYEQYF.

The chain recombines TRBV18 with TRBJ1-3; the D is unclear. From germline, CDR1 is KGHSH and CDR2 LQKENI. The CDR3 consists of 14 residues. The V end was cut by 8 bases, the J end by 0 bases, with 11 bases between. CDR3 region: CASARGGSGNTIYF. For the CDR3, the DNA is TGTGCCAGCGCCCGGGGAGGCTCTGGAAACACCATATATTTT. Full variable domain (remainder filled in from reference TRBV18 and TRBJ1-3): NAGVMQNPRHLVRRRGQEARLRCSPMKGHSHVYWYRQLPEEGLKFMVYLQKENIIDESGMPKERFSAEFPKEGPSILRIQQVVRGDSAAYFCASARGGSGNTIYFGEGSWLTVV.

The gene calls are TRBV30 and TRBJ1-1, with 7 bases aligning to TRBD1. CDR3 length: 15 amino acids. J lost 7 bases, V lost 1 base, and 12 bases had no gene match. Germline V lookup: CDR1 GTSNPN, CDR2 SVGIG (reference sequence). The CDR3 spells CAWSDPRQGIIEAFF. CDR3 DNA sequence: TGTGCCTGGAGTGACCCCCGACAGGGAATCATTGAAGCTTTCTTT. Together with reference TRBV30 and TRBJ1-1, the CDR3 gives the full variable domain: SQTIHQWPATLVQPVGSPLSLECTVEGTSNPNLYWYRQAAGRGLQLLFYSVGIGQISSEVPQNLSASRPQDRQFILSSKKLLLSDSGFYLCAWSDPRQGIIEAFFGQGTRLTVV.

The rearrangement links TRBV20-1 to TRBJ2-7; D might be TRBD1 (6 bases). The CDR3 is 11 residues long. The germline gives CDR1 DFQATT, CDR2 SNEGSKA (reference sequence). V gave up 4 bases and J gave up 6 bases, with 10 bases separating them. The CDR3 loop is CSATGDTEQYF. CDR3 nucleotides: TGCAGTGCTACAGGGGACACCGAGCAGTACTTC.

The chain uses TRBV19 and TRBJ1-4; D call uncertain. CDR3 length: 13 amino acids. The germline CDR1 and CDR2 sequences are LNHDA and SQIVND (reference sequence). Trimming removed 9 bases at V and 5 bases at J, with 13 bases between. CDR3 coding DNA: TGTGCCAGCGACCCAGGACTCAATGAAAAACTGTTTTTT. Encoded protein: CASDPGLNEKLFF.